Given below is one T cell receptor (beta chain) in context. The observed sequence ends 3 residues before the CDR3 terminus, with the missing tail filled in from the germline J gene. This CDR3 region has 15 residues. Germline assignment: CDR1 SGHRS and CDR2 YFSETQ. With V trimmed by 3 bases and J by 1 base, 3 bases remained unmatched. Produced via immunoSEQ multiplex PCR; TCRdb's table is partial and in-frame only. The sample features tens of thousands of clones, with 20% to 25% in its top ten. This entry is derived from a study of T cells in women clearing cervical HPV infection. Study at large: Blood came at first lesion visit for cases, post-clearance for controls.

Sequencing was carried out using blood buffy coat. The TCR comes from a woman aged 18 to 69 with a cervical HPV16 infection that either progressed to CIN3+ or cleared (not recorded which). The chain combines TRBV5-1 with TRBJ1-2; 10 nucleotides line up with TRBD1. The sequenced CDR3 bases are TGCGCCAGCAGCTGGGGACAGGGGCTTAACTATGGC. It encodes CASSWGQGLNYG. The whole CDR3 sequence reads CASSWGQGLNYGYTF.